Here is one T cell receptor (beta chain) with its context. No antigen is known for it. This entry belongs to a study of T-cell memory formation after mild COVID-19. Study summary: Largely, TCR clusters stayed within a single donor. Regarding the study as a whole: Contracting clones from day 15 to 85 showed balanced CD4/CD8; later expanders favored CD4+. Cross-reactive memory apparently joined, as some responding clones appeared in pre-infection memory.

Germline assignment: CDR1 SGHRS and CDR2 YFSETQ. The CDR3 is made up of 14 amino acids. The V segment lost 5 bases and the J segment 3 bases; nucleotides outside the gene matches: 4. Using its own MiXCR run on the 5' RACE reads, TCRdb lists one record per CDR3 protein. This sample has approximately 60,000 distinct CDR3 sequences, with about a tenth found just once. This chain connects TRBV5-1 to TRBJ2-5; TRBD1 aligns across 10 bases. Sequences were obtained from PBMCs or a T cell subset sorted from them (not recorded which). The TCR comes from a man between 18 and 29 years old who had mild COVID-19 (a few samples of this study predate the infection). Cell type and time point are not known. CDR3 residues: CASSRQGAEETQYF. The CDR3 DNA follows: TGCGCCAGCAGTCGACAGGGGGCCGAAGAGACCCAGTACTTC.